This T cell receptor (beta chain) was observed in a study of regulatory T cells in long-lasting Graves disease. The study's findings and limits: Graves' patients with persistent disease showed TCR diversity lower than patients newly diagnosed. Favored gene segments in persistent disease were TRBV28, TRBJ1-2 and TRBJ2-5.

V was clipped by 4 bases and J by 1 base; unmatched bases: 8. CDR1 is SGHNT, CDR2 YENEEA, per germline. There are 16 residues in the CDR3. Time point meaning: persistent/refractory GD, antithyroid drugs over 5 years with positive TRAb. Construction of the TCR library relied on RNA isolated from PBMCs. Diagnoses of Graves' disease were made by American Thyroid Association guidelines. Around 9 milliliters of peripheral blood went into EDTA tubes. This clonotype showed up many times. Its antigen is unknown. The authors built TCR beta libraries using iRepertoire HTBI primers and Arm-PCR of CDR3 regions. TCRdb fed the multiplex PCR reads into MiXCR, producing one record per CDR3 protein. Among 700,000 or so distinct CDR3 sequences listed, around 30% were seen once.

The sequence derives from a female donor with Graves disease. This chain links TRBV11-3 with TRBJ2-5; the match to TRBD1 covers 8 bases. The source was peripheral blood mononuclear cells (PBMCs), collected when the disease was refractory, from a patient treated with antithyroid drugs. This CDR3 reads CASSSTQGQAQETQYF. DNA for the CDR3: TGTGCCAGCAGCTCGACCCAGGGACAGGCCCAAGAGACCCAGTACTTC.